Below, 14 T cell receptor beta chains from the same sample are listed, as sequenced in a study of a mutant IDH1 vaccine in newly diagnosed glioma. Described time point: week 23, last vaccination. Topical imiquimod accompanied each vaccine dose, which consisted of 300 ug of mutant IDH1 20-mer peptide. What these receptors recognize is not known. The repertoire was sequenced with immunoSEQ multiplex PCR; TCRdb's copy has only in-frame clones and lacks some. This sample has under 14,000 clones, with approximately 90% found just once. The sample was PBMCs, taken from a glioma patient whose treatment included an IDH1 peptide vaccine. The source is a middle-aged woman with glioma. Some clones in this sample may be carry-over from other donors' samples.

This rearrangement joins TRBV2 to TRBJ2-1; 7 bases align to TRBD2. The germline gives CDR1 SNHLY, CDR2 FYNNEI. V lost 3 bases and J lost 4; bases outside the gene matches: 3. This CDR3 region has 14 residues. The CDR3 sequence: CASSDRDYYNEQFF. The CDR3 nucleotides read TGTGCCAGCAGTGACCGGGACTATTACAATGAGCAGTTCTTC.

J is TRBJ1-6 and V is TRBV7-6; D ambiguous. V gave up 5 bases and J gave up 0 bases, with 20 bases separating them. This CDR3 has 19 residues. Germline V gene lookup returns CDR1 SGHVS and CDR2 FNYEAQ. The CDR3 sequence: CASSPRTDYASSYNSPLHF. The CDR3 nucleotides read TGTGCCAGCAGCCCCCGGACGGATTACGCCAGCTCCTATAATTCACCCCTCCACTTT. Drawing the rest from reference TRBV7-6 and TRBJ1-6, the complete variable domain is GAGVSQSPRYKVTKRGQDVALRCDPISGHVSLYWYRQALGQGPEFLTYFNYEAQQDKSGLPNDRFSAERPEGSISTLTIQRTEQRDSAMYRCASSPRTDYASSYNSPLHFGNGTRLTVT.

The CDR3 reads CASSEGGQGLGYTF. DNA of the CDR3: TGCGCCAGCAGTGAGGGGGGACAGGGACTCGGCTACACCTTC. The V gene is TRBV10-1, the J gene TRBJ1-2; 9 positions agree with TRBD1. Trimming took 2 bases from V and 8 from J; bases not matched to a gene: 6. Germline V gene data show CDR1 as WNHNN and CDR2 as SYGVQD (reference sequence). This CDR3 comprises 14 residues.

The chain combines TRBV4-2 with TRBJ1-1, with a tentative D call TRBD1 (5 bases). V dropped 1 base and J dropped 2 bases, with 8 bases sitting between them. Per the germline V gene, CDR1 is LGHNA and CDR2 is YNFKEQ. This CDR3 is built from 14 residues. CDR3 sequence reads: CASSQGRVNTEAFF. In nucleotides, the CDR3 is TGTGCCAGCAGCCAAGGCAGGGTTAACACTGAAGCTTTCTTT.

The V call is TRBV5-1, the J call TRBJ1-1; D is uncertain. This CDR3 comprises 15 residues. Trimming removed 1 base from V and 6 bases from J, with 16 bases in between. Germline values: CDR1 SGHRS, CDR2 YFSETQ. The CDR3 region is CASSLMGLWSSEAFF. Here the CDR3 DNA reads TGCGCCAGCAGCTTGATGGGGTTATGGTCCTCTGAAGCTTTCTTT.

The chain carries TRBV5-4 and TRBJ2-1; D unresolved. V dropped 0 bases and J dropped 0 bases, with 7 bases sitting between them. The germline gives CDR1 SGHNT, CDR2 YYREEE (reference sequence). This CDR3 spans 15 amino acids. CDR3 nucleotides: TGTGCCAGCAGCTTGGGCGGAAGCTCCTACAATGAGCAGTTCTTC. Its protein is CASSLGGSSYNEQFF.

The chain recombines TRBV27 with TRBJ1-2; 7 bases are shared with TRBD1. In germline, CDR1 is MNHEY, CDR2 SMNVEV (reference sequence). The CDR3 totals 13 residues. Unmatched junction bases numbered 3, after V lost 4 bases and J lost 4 bases. The CDR3 DNA reads as TGTGCCAGCAGTTCAGGGGGTGGCTATGGCTACACCTTC. It is translated as CASSSGGGYGYTF.

This chain uses TRBV30 with TRBJ2-5; no clear D. V was trimmed by 2 bases and J by 0 bases, leaving 7 bases between them. This CDR3 comprises 13 residues. CDR1 and CDR2 (germline): GTSNPN, SVGIG (reference sequence). CDR3 sequence: CAWSSDHQETQYF. CDR3 sequence (DNA): TGTGCCTGGAGTAGTGATCACCAAGAGACCCAGTACTTC.

The rearrangement uses TRBV30 and TRBJ2-7, with 9 bases identical to TRBD1. The CDR3 is made up of 14 amino acids. V shed 5 bases, J shed 2 bases, and the junction held 7 bases outside the gene matches. Germline lookup yields CDR1 GTSNPN and CDR2 SVGIG (reference sequence). This CDR3 is CAWATGTGPYEQYF. Written as DNA, the CDR3 is TGTGCCTGGGCCACCGGGACAGGGCCCTACGAGCAGTACTTC.

The chain employs TRBV5-5 and TRBJ2-3; maybe TRBD2 (6 bases). Between the trimmed V and J ends, which lost 0 bases and 2 bases, there was a span of 13 bases. This CDR3 has 16 amino acids. CDR1 and CDR2 from the germline V gene are SGHKS and YYEKEE (reference sequence). CDR3 region: CASSLELALHTDTQYF. The CDR3 region has the DNA TGTGCCAGCAGCTTGGAGCTAGCGCTTCACACAGATACGCAGTATTTT.

The chain joins TRBV25-1 to TRBJ2-7; 10 bases are shared with TRBD2. This CDR3 is 15 amino acids long. Unmatched junction bases numbered 9, after V lost 4 bases and J lost 6 bases. CDR1 and CDR2 from the germline V gene are MGHDK and SYGVNS. CDR3 loop: CASSAHSGGAGEQYF. The CDR3 DNA is TGTGCCAGCAGTGCCCACAGCGGGGGGGCCGGCGAGCAGTACTTC.

The genes are TRBV19 and TRBJ2-5, with 7 bases matching TRBD1. The germline CDR1 and CDR2 sequences are LNHDA and SQIVND (reference sequence). This CDR3 has 13 amino acids. Trimming took 5 bases from V and 5 from J; bases not matched to a gene: 5. The CDR3 nucleotides are TGTGCCAGTAGTTCGGGACAGAGGGAGACCCAGTACTTC. Translated: CASSSGQRETQYF.

This clone was counted a single time. The chain links TRBV5-1 to TRBJ1-1, with 9 positions matching TRBD1. Germline-derived CDR1 and CDR2 are SGHRS and YFSETQ. The V and J ends lost 4 bases and 6 bases, in that order; junction bases with no gene match: 13. CDR3 length equals 16 residues. The DNA for the CDR3 is TGCGCCAGCAGCCCGGGAGGGACAGGGAATCTCGCTGAAGCTTTCTTT. Translated: CASSPGGTGNLAEAFF.

The chain is built from TRBV2 and TRBJ2-5, with 8 bases identical to TRBD2. The J segment lost 5 bases and the V segment lost 5 bases, leaving 7 bases of the junction unmatched. This CDR3 is built from 14 residues. The germline V gene encodes CDR1 SNHLY and CDR2 FYNNEI. The DNA for the CDR3 is TGTGCCAGCAGTCATTTGACTAGCGTGGAGACCCAGTACTTC. Its protein product is CASSHLTSVETQYF.